Presented here are 10 T cell receptor beta chains from one specimen sequenced in a study of blood T cell repertoires in COVID-19. Profiled with immunoSEQ multiplex PCR; TCRdb holds only in-frame clones, not every one. This sample has fewer than 300,000 clones, with about 93% found just once. Sample: PBMCs or T cells enriched from blood (not recorded which). All receptors derive from a young woman who had recovered from COVID-19.

CDR3 region: CASRGQVGQETQYF. In DNA form, the CDR3 reads TGTGCCAGCAGGGGACAGGTGGGCCAAGAGACCCAGTACTTC. V is TRBV7-9 and J is TRBJ2-5, with TRBD1 matching over 8 bases. The CDR3 spans 14 residues. The germline CDR1 and CDR2 sequences are SEHNR and FQNEAQ (reference sequence). Unmatched junction bases numbered 4, after V lost 6 bases and J lost 1 base.

The chain has TRBV28 and TRBJ1-5; D gene ambiguous. Between the trimmed V and J ends, which lost 2 bases and 9 bases, there was a span of 14 bases. The CDR3 totals 14 residues. Germline values: CDR1 MDHEN, CDR2 SYDVKM. CDR3 DNA sequence: TGTGCCAGCAGTTTAGGCCCACACAATATGCCCCAGCATTTT. The encoded protein is CASSLGPHNMPQHF.

V and J are TRBV5-4 and TRBJ2-1; 9 bases are a match to TRBD2. Germline V gene sequence: CDR1 SGHNT, CDR2 YYREEE (reference sequence). J lost 6 bases, V lost 5 bases, and 9 bases had no gene match. This CDR3 contains 15 residues. CDR3 nucleotide sequence: TGTGCCAGCAGGGCCGGGACTAGCTACGGCAATGAGCAGTTCTTC. As protein: CASRAGTSYGNEQFF.

The V and J genes are TRBV7-2 and TRBJ2-7; D not certain. V lost 5 bases and J 4 bases, leaving 6 bases between the germline ends. Germline CDR1 and CDR2: SGHTA and FQGNSA. The CDR3 contains 11 residues. Here the CDR3 reads CASSQQYEQYF. CDR3 bases: TGTGCCAGCAGCCAACAATACGAGCAGTACTTC.

The genes are TRBV6-2 or TRBV6-3 and TRBJ1-2; D is uncertain. The CDR3 runs to 15 residues. V was cut by 2 bases and J by 0 bases, with 10 bases left in between. The germline CDR1 and CDR2 sequences are MNHEY and SVGEGT. In DNA form, the CDR3 reads TGTGCCAGCAGTTACGGCGGGCAAGCTAACTATGGCTACACCTTC. Translation gives CASSYGGQANYGYTF.

The rearrangement links TRBV25-1 to TRBJ1-3; D remains ambiguous. The V end was cut by 2 bases, the J end by 4 bases, with 9 bases between. This CDR3 comprises 14 residues. Germline loops: CDR1 MGHDK, CDR2 SYGVNS. CDR3 sequence: CASSEPGFGNTIYF. Here the CDR3 DNA reads TGTGCCAGCAGTGAACCGGGGTTCGGAAACACCATATATTTT.

The rearrangement joins TRBV6-5 to TRBJ1-1; D is perhaps TRBD1 (5 bases). There are 12 residues in the CDR3. V lost 7 bases, J lost 6 bases, and 12 bases lay in between. From germline, CDR1 is MNHEY and CDR2 SVGAGI. The CDR3 region is CASTRGGSEAFF. The DNA of the CDR3 is TGTGCCAGCACCCGGGGGGGATCTGAAGCTTTCTTT.

The chain joins TRBV11-2 to TRBJ2-7; 11 bases map to TRBD2. The ends lost 5 bases at V and 4 bases at J; junction bases unmatched: 7. Per the germline V gene, CDR1 is SGHAT and CDR2 is FQNNGV. There are 15 residues in the CDR3. As DNA, the CDR3 is TGTGCCAGCAGCACTCGACTAGCGGGATGGTACGAGCAGTACTTC. Translating gives CASSTRLAGWYEQYF. The full variable domain, rest sourced from reference TRBV11-2 and TRBJ2-7, is EAGVAQSPRYKIIEKRQSVAFWCNPISGHATLYWYQQILGQGPKLLIQFQNNGVVDDSQLPKDRFSAERLKGVDSTLKIQPAKLEDSAVYLCASSTRLAGWYEQYFGPGTRLTVT.

This chain uses TRBV28 with TRBJ2-5, with a weak D call TRBD1 (6 bases). This CDR3 comprises 14 residues. The germline V gene encodes CDR1 MDHEN and CDR2 SYDVKM. The V end was cut by 4 bases, the J end by 4 bases, with 13 bases between. CDR3 residues: CASSSPQGVETQYF. CDR3 in DNA: TGTGCCAGCAGTTCTCCACAGGGCGTAGAGACCCAGTACTTC.

The chain couples TRBV18 to TRBJ2-3; 7 nucleotides match TRBD1. CDR3 length: 14 amino acids. The V and J ends lost 4 bases and 1 base, in that order; junction bases with no gene match: 2. The germline V gene encodes CDR1 KGHSH and CDR2 LQKENI. The CDR3 region is CASSQGQGTDTQYF. The CDR3 coding sequence is TGTGCCAGCTCACAAGGACAGGGCACAGATACGCAGTATTTT.